This is a list of T cell receptor beta chains from one sample in a study of T cell responses to AZD1222 COVID-19 vaccine. Assay used: immunoSEQ multiplex PCR; TCRdb lists only in-frame clones, some missing. The repertoire holds about 94,000 clones, with more than 75% as singletons. Sample: peripheral blood, taken 28 days after the second AZD1222 dose. The receptors originated from an adult who received the AZD1222 COVID-19 vaccine. The CDR3 runs from the conserved cysteine through the conserved F or W. A D gene is named only where the DNA matches it firmly. Not every row has a clone size; where given, it reads once, few, many or a size class.

V	size	D	J	CDR3	DNA
TRBV19	-	TRBD1	TRBJ1-5	CASSTPDRLSNQPQHF	TGTGCCAGTAGTACCCCGGACAGGTTGAGCAATCAGCCCCAGCATTTT
TRBV7-9	-	-	TRBJ1-1	CASSSAPTYTEAFF	TGTGCCAGCAGCTCCGCTCCGACTTACACTGAAGCTTTCTTT
TRBV6-5	-	TRBD1	TRBJ1-6	CASSRQGVNSPLHF	TGTGCCAGCAGTCGACAGGGGGTTAATTCACCCCTCCACTTT
TRBV19	-	TRBD2	TRBJ2-3	CASRNSGGDTDTQYF	TGTGCCAGTCGGAATAGCGGGGGAGACACAGATACGCAGTATTTT
TRBV20-1	-	-	TRBJ1-4	CSARQDEKLFF	TGCAGTGCTCGCCAGGATGAAAAACTGTTTTTT
TRBV4-3	few	TRBD1	TRBJ2-7	CASSQDTGTGGYEQYF	TGCGCCAGCAGCCAAGATACCGGGACAGGGGGCTACGAGCAGTACTTC
TRBV15	once	-	TRBJ2-2	CATAEDYNTGELFF	TGTGCCACCGCAGAGGACTATAACACCGGGGAGCTGTTTTTT
TRBV18	once	-	TRBJ2-7	CASSPSAANLGEQYF	TGTGCCAGCTCACCATCAGCCGCGAACCTCGGCGAGCAGTACTTC
TRBV6-5	-	-	TRBJ1-2	CASSLNRVHGYTF	TGTGCCAGCAGTCTGAACAGGGTACATGGCTACACCTTC
TRBV28	-	TRBD1	TRBJ2-7	CASRSTGTGEHEQYF	TGTGCCAGCAGGTCTACCGGGACAGGGGAGCACGAGCAGTACTTC
TRBV9	-	-	TRBJ1-2	CASSVVDTAFRYTF	TGTGCCAGCAGCGTAGTCGACACGGCTTTCCGCTACACCTTC
TRBV7-2	-	TRBD1	TRBJ1-6	CASSTRQGSSSPLHF	TGTGCCAGCAGCACCCGACAGGGATCGAGTTCACCCCTCCACTTT
TRBV6-5	-	-	TRBJ1-2	CASSYSRGDGYTF	TGTGCCAGCAGTTACTCGAGGGGGGATGGCTACACCTTC
TRBV2	-	-	TRBJ1-6	CASRPGSFYNSPLHF	TGTGCCAGCCGTCCAGGAAGTTTCTATAATTCACCCCTCCACTTT
TRBV11-3	-	-	TRBJ2-5	CASSLDQFGTQYF	TGTGCCAGCAGCTTGGACCAATTTGGGACCCAGTACTTC
TRBV5-4	few	-	TRBJ2-7	CASSAIQGYEQYF	TGTGCCAGCAGCGCGATTCAGGGCTACGAGCAGTACTTC
TRBV29-1	-	-	TRBJ2-1	CSVGTLEQFF	TGCAGCGTGGGGACCCTCGAGCAGTTCTTC
TRBV9	-	-	TRBJ1-2	CASSLGGSYGYTF	TGTGCCAGCAGCCTCGGGGGTTCCTATGGCTACACCTTC
TRBV7-2	-	-	TRBJ2-7	CASSLQGSSYEQYF	TGTGCCAGCAGCTTACAGGGGAGCTCCTACGAGCAGTACTTC
TRBV27	-	-	TRBJ1-4	CASSFDSENEKLFF	TGTGCCAGCAGTTTCGACAGCGAGAATGAAAAACTGTTTTTT
TRBV2	-	-	TRBJ2-7	CASKHRDPYEQYF	TGTGCCAGCAAGCACAGGGACCCTTACGAGCAGTACTTC
TRBV30	-	-	TRBJ2-3	CAWGKGDTQYF	TGTGCCTGGGGTAAGGGAGATACGCAGTATTTT
TRBV6-5	-	-	TRBJ1-4	CASRIGGEGEKLFF	TGTGCCAGCAGAATAGGGGGAGAGGGAGAAAAACTGTTTTTT
TRBV4-1	-	-	TRBJ1-5	CASSQDGLGGTQPQHF	TGCGCCAGCAGCCAAGATGGCCTAGGGGGGACTCAGCCCCAGCATTTT
TRBV4-1	-	-	TRBJ1-2	CASSQVPGDYGYTF	TGCGCCAGCAGCCAAGTCCCGGGAGACTATGGCTACACCTTC
TRBV19	once	-	TRBJ1-2	CASSIGEGGRDGYTF	TGTGCCAGTAGTATAGGGGAGGGAGGCCGGGATGGCTACACCTTC
TRBV6-5	-	TRBD1	TRBJ2-5	CASSYPGTGSQETQYF	TGTGCCAGCAGTTACCCCGGGACAGGGTCGCAAGAGACCCAGTACTTC
TRBV9	-	TRBD2	TRBJ2-3	CASSVGLAGPYTDTQYF	TGTGCCAGCAGCGTGGGACTAGCGGGGCCGTACACAGATACGCAGTATTTT
TRBV5-4	-	TRBD1	TRBJ2-7	CASSSQGASEQYF	TGTGCCAGCAGCTCCCAGGGGGCGTCAGAGCAGTACTTC
TRBV6-1	-	-	TRBJ1-1	CASSEPYTNTEAFF	TGTGCCAGCAGTGAACCCTACACCAACACTGAAGCTTTCTTT
TRBV3-1/TRBV3-2	-	-	TRBJ2-7	CASSQDRYEQYF	TGTGCCAGCAGCCAAGACAGGTACGAGCAGTACTTC
TRBV6-1	-	TRBD1	TRBJ1-5	CASSEPGQGAPQHF	TGTGCCAGCAGTGAACCGGGACAGGGGGCCCCCCAGCATTTT
TRBV6-6	-	-	TRBJ2-1	CASSYGVNEQFF	TGTGCCAGCAGTTACGGGGTCAATGAGCAGTTCTTC
TRBV27	-	-	TRBJ1-6	CASSLIARDSPLHF	TGTGCCAGCAGTTTAATAGCGCGCGATTCACCCCTCCACTTT
TRBV9	-	TRBD1	TRBJ1-2	CASSVEGKTGGVYGYTF	TGTGCCAGCAGCGTAGAGGGAAAGACAGGGGGCGTCTATGGCTACACCTTC
TRBV3-1/TRBV3-2	-	-	TRBJ2-7	CASSQGPASYEQYF	TGTGCCAGCAGCCAAGGTCCGGCTTCCTACGAGCAGTACTTC
TRBV10-3	-	TRBD1	TRBJ1-6	CAVKTGDSPLHF	TGTGCCGTTAAGACAGGGGATTCACCCCTCCACTTT